Presented here are 32 T cell receptor beta chains from one specimen sequenced in a study of blood T cell repertoires in COVID-19. Sequencing used immunoSEQ multiplex PCR; TCRdb keeps in-frame clones, though not all of them. The data show roughly 150,000 clones, with more than 70% seen just once and about 5% held by the top ten. Sequencing input: peripheral blood. These receptors came from a woman aged 45-59 years with acute or convalescent COVID-19.

This clone was observed a single time. The chain is built from TRBV5-1 and TRBJ2-3; 13 positions agree with TRBD2. The V segment lost 2 bases and the J segment 6 bases; nucleotides outside the gene matches: 6. Germline V CDR1 and CDR2: SGHRS, YFSETQ. The CDR3 loop spans 16 amino acids. CDR3 protein: CASSFGLAGEGDTQYF. The CDR3 coding sequence is TGCGCCAGCAGCTTCGGACTAGCGGGGGAGGGGGATACGCAGTATTTT. The whole variable domain, remainder taken from reference TRBV5-1 and TRBJ2-3, is KAGVTQTPRYLIKTRGQQVTLSCSPISGHRSVSWYQQTPGQGLQFLFEYFSETQRNKGNFPGRFSGRQFSNSRSEMNVSTLELGDSALYLCASSFGLAGEGDTQYFGPGTRLTVL.

The chain recombines TRBV19 with TRBJ1-6; D remains unclear. This CDR3 spans 14 amino acids. The germline gives CDR1 LNHDA, CDR2 SQIVND (reference sequence). The V gene lost 8 bases and the J gene lost 6 bases, with 14 bases spanning the gap. This CDR3 is CASRLWTSNSPLHF. Written as DNA, the CDR3 is TGTGCCAGTCGCCTTTGGACTTCTAATTCACCCCTCCACTTT.

This clone was seen many times. The chain employs TRBV5-1 and TRBJ2-1; D is unclear. CDR1 is SGHRS and CDR2 is YFSETQ in the germline V gene. V gave up 4 bases and J gave up 0 bases, with 11 bases separating them. This CDR3 has 15 residues. The CDR3 spells CASSPWSGSYNEQFF. For the CDR3, the DNA is TGCGCCAGCAGCCCGTGGAGTGGCTCCTACAATGAGCAGTTCTTC.

This clone was seen a handful of times. The gene calls are TRBV7-9 and TRBJ2-7; a possible D gene is TRBD2 (6 bases). CDR3 size: 14 residues. Per germline, CDR1 SEHNR and CDR2 FQNEAQ (reference sequence). Trimming took off 5 bases at V and 0 bases at J, with 11 bases between the two ends. Written as DNA, the CDR3 is TGTGCCAGCAGCCCAGGGACTCTCTCCTACGAGCAGTACTTC. Translation: CASSPGTLSYEQYF.

In DNA form, the CDR3 reads TGTGCCAGCAGCCCCCGCGCGGAGTACACTGAAGCTTTCTTT. It encodes CASSPRAEYTEAFF. The chain employs TRBV7-2 and TRBJ1-1; D unresolved. The CDR3 runs to 14 residues. V lost 5 bases and J lost 3, with 13 bases in between. CDR1 and CDR2 from the germline V gene are SGHTA and FQGNSA.

This chain connects TRBV7-8 to TRBJ2-2; the D gene is possibly TRBD1 (5 bases). The V and J ends lost 5 bases and 7 bases respectively, with 32 bases between them. Germline lookup yields CDR1 SGHVS and CDR2 FQNEAQ. The CDR3 extends over 20 amino acids. For the CDR3, the DNA is TGTGCCAGCAGCGCTCCCCATTGGGCCAGGGTACAGGTCCAGGGCGGGGAGCTGTTTTTT. Its translation is CASSAPHWARVQVQGGELFF. The variable domain in full, completed from reference TRBV7-8 and TRBJ2-2, reads GAGVSQSPRYKVAKRGQDVALRCDPISGHVSLFWYQQALGQGPEFLTYFQNEAQLDKSGLPSDRFFAERPEGSVSTLKIQRTQQEDSAVYLCASSAPHWARVQVQGGELFFGEGSRLTVL.

Regarding this clone: Other DNA sequences in this specimen translate into the identical CDR3. The chain joins TRBV6-4 to TRBJ2-3; 9 bases fit TRBD2. This CDR3 spans 16 amino acids. CDR1 is MRHNA, CDR2 SNTAGT, per germline. With V trimmed by 0 bases and J by 0 bases, 1 base remained unmatched. Here the CDR3 DNA reads TGTGCCAGCAGTGACTCAGCGGGGGGAAGCACAGATACGCAGTATTTT. Amino acids: CASSDSAGGSTDTQYF.

The chain links TRBV5-6 to TRBJ1-5; D call uncertain. The length of the CDR3 is 12 residues. CDR1 is SGHDT, CDR2 YYEEEE, per germline. Trimming pared 0 bases from V and 9 bases from J, leaving 7 bases between. CDR3 DNA sequence: TGTGCCAGCAGCTTGGGGTACGGGCCCCAGCATTTT. It encodes CASSLGYGPQHF.

The rearrangement joins TRBV11-3 to TRBJ2-2; TRBD2 is a possible D gene (5 bases). The germline CDR1 and CDR2 sequences are SGHNT and YENEEA. Trimming pared 5 bases from V and 1 base from J, leaving 14 bases between. The CDR3 is made up of 16 amino acids. This chain's CDR3 is CASSAQAAGNTGELFF. In DNA form, the CDR3 reads TGTGCCAGCAGCGCGCAGGCGGCGGGGAACACCGGGGAGCTGTTTTTT.

In this sample, this clone turned up once. The rearrangement links TRBV11-2 to TRBJ2-3; D is perhaps TRBD2 (5 bases). The CDR3 runs 16 residues. V lost 5 bases and J 2 bases, leaving 17 bases between the germline ends. Germline lookup yields CDR1 SGHAT and CDR2 FQNNGV. CDR3 protein: CASSGSTRQLTDTQYF. DNA of the CDR3: TGTGCCAGCAGCGGGAGCACTCGCCAACTCACAGATACGCAGTATTTT.

This clone was found once. The chain uses TRBV3-1 (or the pseudogene TRBV3-2) and TRBJ1-2, with D tentatively TRBD1 (5 bases). Trimming pared 0 bases from V and 4 bases from J, leaving 27 bases between. The germline V gene has CDR1 LGHDT and CDR2 YNNKEL (reference sequence). The CDR3 spans 20 residues. CDR3 loop: CASSQDGPDRQLPKCYGYTF. The CDR3 DNA reads as TGTGCCAGCAGCCAAGATGGGCCCGATCGACAGTTACCCAAGTGCTATGGCTACACCTTC.

The chain is built from TRBV5-6 and TRBJ1-5; perhaps TRBD1 as D (5 bases). The CDR3 sequence is 14 residues long. Trimming cost V 4 bases and J 9 bases, with 17 bases left between them. Germline V gene lookup returns CDR1 SGHDT and CDR2 YYEEEE. CDR3 coding DNA: TGTGCCAGCAGCGCCGGGACTTTGGGTGGGCCCCAGCATTTT. This encodes CASSAGTLGGPQHF.

The chain recombines TRBV12-3 or TRBV12-4 with TRBJ1-1, with 7 bases identical to TRBD1. The CDR3 is made up of 13 amino acids. V lost 6 bases to trimming and J lost 12 bases; unmatched junction nucleotides: 13. The CDR3 spells CASSHRDRAVSFF. As DNA, the CDR3 is TGTGCCAGCAGCCACCGCGACAGGGCGGTATCTTTCTTT.

The chain couples TRBV11-1 to TRBJ2-2, with TRBD1 matching over 9 bases. V trimming: 5 bases; J trimming: 1 base; junction bases outside the gene matches: 5. The CDR3 extends over 16 amino acids. From germline, CDR1 is SGHAT and CDR2 FQDESV (reference sequence). The DNA for the CDR3 is TGTGCCAGCAGCCTACAGGGGGCTCTGAACACCGGGGAGCTGTTTTTT. Translated: CASSLQGALNTGELFF. Using reference TRBV11-1 and TRBJ2-2 for the parts outside the CDR3, the full variable domain is EAEVAQSPRYKITEKSQAVAFWCDPISGHATLYWYRQILGQGPELLVQFQDESVVDDSQLPKDRFSAERLKGVDSTLKIQPAELGDSAMYLCASSLQGALNTGELFFGEGSRLTVL.

The rearrangement links TRBV6-5 to TRBJ1-3; tentative D call: TRBD1 (6 bases). The CDR3 extends over 15 amino acids. V lost 6 bases and J 4 bases, leaving 16 bases between the germline ends. Germline lookup yields CDR1 MNHEY and CDR2 SVGAGI. The CDR3 protein is CASRRGQSLGNTIYF. The CDR3 nucleotides are TGTGCCAGCAGAAGAGGACAGAGCCTAGGAAACACCATATATTTT.

This rearrangement joins TRBV28 to TRBJ2-7; possibly TRBD2 for D (6 bases). Trimming cost V 3 bases and J 6 bases, with 9 bases left between them. The CDR3 is made up of 12 amino acids. In germline, CDR1 is MDHEN, CDR2 SYDVKM. The CDR3 loop is CASSFIAVEQYF. The CDR3, as DNA: TGTGCCAGCAGTTTTATAGCGGTCGAGCAGTACTTC.

V and J are TRBV6-1 and TRBJ1-1, with unresolved D. Deletions cut 2 bases from V and 3 bases from J, with 7 bases between. The length of the CDR3 is 13 residues. CDR1 and CDR2 (germline): MNHNS, SASEGT. The chain's CDR3 is CASSEKRDTEAFF. The CDR3 DNA follows: TGTGCCAGCAGTGAAAAGCGGGACACTGAAGCTTTCTTT.

In its sample, this clone was seen a few times. The V gene is TRBV6-2 or TRBV6-3, the J gene TRBJ2-3; TRBD2 aligns across 7 bases. J was trimmed by 6 bases and V by 3 bases; bases with no gene match: 6. The CDR3 is made up of 14 amino acids. Germline V gene lookup returns CDR1 MNHEY and CDR2 SVGEGT. In DNA form, the CDR3 reads TGTGCCAGCAGTTATCGGGGGGAGGCGGATACGCAGTATTTT. Protein: CASSYRGEADTQYF.

This chain connects TRBV4-2 to TRBJ1-6, with 7 bases matching TRBD1. The CDR3 has 15 amino acids. V shed 1 base and J 8 bases; nucleotides not matched to a gene: 5. Germline V gives CDR1 LGHNA, CDR2 YNFKEQ. In nucleotides, the CDR3 is TGTGCCAGCAGCCAAGCCGGGACAGAATATTCACCCCTCCACTTT. Its translation is CASSQAGTEYSPLHF.

J is TRBJ2-3 and V is TRBV19; 9 bases align to TRBD2. CDR3 length: 20 residues. Trimming at V came to 5 bases and at J to 1 base, leaving 19 bases not matched to a gene. Germline CDR1 LNHDA, CDR2 SQIVND (reference sequence). CDR3 amino acids: CASSPGGLAGNKIRTDTQYF. The CDR3, as DNA: TGTGCCAGTAGTCCCGGTGGGCTAGCGGGAAACAAAATACGCACAGATACGCAGTATTTT.

The chain is built from TRBV9 and TRBJ2-3; 10 nucleotides line up with TRBD2. CDR3 length: 16 residues. The trim removed 0 bases at V and 5 bases at J, leaving 6 bases unmatched. The germline gives CDR1 SGDLS, CDR2 YYNGEE. Here the CDR3 DNA reads TGTGCCAGCAGCGTAGCCCAGCGGGGGGGCAGAGATACGCAGTATTTT. It translates to CASSVAQRGGRDTQYF. Together with reference TRBV9 and TRBJ2-3, the CDR3 gives the full variable domain: DSGVTQTPKHLITATGQRVTLRCSPRSGDLSVYWYQQSLDQGLQFLIQYYNGEERAKGNILERFSAQQFPDLHSELNLSSLELGDSALYFCASSVAQRGGRDTQYFGPGTRLTVL.

The rearrangement uses TRBV5-4 and TRBJ1-4, with D unresolved. The ends were cut back, 4 bases at V and 3 bases at J, with 16 bases in the middle. This CDR3 region has 16 residues. Germline assignment: CDR1 SGHNT and CDR2 YYREEE (reference sequence). The CDR3 bases are TGTGCCAGCAGCCATAAGACGGGTGAAGCTAATGAAAAACTGTTTTTT. This codes for CASSHKTGEANEKLFF.

As concerns this clone: This specimen includes other DNA sequences encoding the same CDR3. This rearrangement joins TRBV5-4 to TRBJ2-1; D is possibly TRBD2 (6 bases). Germline V CDR1 and CDR2: SGHNT, YYREEE (reference sequence). This CDR3 spans 13 amino acids. V was pared by 2 bases and J by 6 bases, with 9 bases between. The CDR3: CASSLRGGNEQFF. CDR3 coding DNA: TGTGCCAGCAGCTTACGGGGAGGCAATGAGCAGTTCTTC.

This rearrangement joins TRBV2 to TRBJ2-4, with 9 bases identical to TRBD1. Germline V gene sequence: CDR1 SNHLY, CDR2 FYNNEI. Trimming cost V 7 bases and J 5 bases; bases outside gene matches: 6. The CDR3 loop spans 14 amino acids. The CDR3 sequence is CASTHDRGENIQYF. The CDR3 nucleotides read TGTGCCAGCACCCACGACAGGGGGGAAAACATTCAGTACTTC.

This clone came up once. The gene calls are TRBV7-2 and TRBJ2-3; tentatively, D is TRBD2 (6 bases). Trimming shortened V by 4 bases and J by 1 base, and 15 bases separated the two germline ends. Germline CDR1 and CDR2: SGHTA and FQGNSA. There are 16 residues in the CDR3. The CDR3 DNA reads as TGTGCCAGCAGCTCCCGACTAGGCGGTGGCACAGATACGCAGTATTTT. This gives the protein CASSSRLGGGTDTQYF.

This clone was seen at least ten times. The V call is TRBV6-1, the J call TRBJ2-1, with 10 bases fitting TRBD2. The CDR3 runs 16 residues. Germline V gene sequence: CDR1 MNHNS, CDR2 SASEGT. Trimming cost V 1 base and J 4 bases; bases outside gene matches: 4. The CDR3 coding sequence is TGTGCCAGCAGTGAAGTAGCGGGGGGAGCATACAATGAGCAGTTCTTC. The encoded protein is CASSEVAGGAYNEQFF.

The rearrangement links TRBV6-2 or TRBV6-3 to TRBJ1-5; 8 nucleotides align to TRBD1. Germline CDR1 is MNHEY and CDR2 is SVGEGT. V shed 6 bases, J shed 9 bases, and the junction held 10 bases outside the gene matches. This CDR3 spans 14 amino acids. CDR3 in DNA: TGTGCCAGCAGCCCCCAGGGGGCTACTTGGCCCCAGCATTTT. Its translation is CASSPQGATWPQHF.

A single count supports this clone. The genes are TRBV9 and TRBJ2-2, with D possibly TRBD2 on 6 matching bases. The CDR3 is 16 residues long. The germline CDR1 and CDR2 sequences are SGDLS and YYNGEE. V lost 0 bases and J lost 2, with 11 bases in between. The CDR3 protein is CASSVEAGSNTGELFF. The DNA for the CDR3 is TGTGCCAGCAGCGTAGAGGCGGGGTCTAACACCGGGGAGCTGTTTTTT.

This clone appeared a single time. This rearrangement joins TRBV7-2 to TRBJ2-5; 13 bases match TRBD2. This CDR3 has 18 amino acids. Germline V gene sequence: CDR1 SGHTA, CDR2 FQGNSA. With V trimmed by 5 bases and J by 3 bases, 12 bases remained unmatched. Here the CDR3 DNA reads TGTGCCAGCAGCGTCGGGACTAGCGGGGTTTCTAGAAAAGAGACCCAGTACTTC. Translating it yields CASSVGTSGVSRKETQYF.

This chain links TRBV11-3 with TRBJ1-6, with 9 bases identical to TRBD1. After removal of 4 bases from V and 10 bases from J, the junction contained 8 bases not matched to a gene. The germline CDR1 and CDR2 sequences are SGHNT and YENEEA. This CDR3 comprises 15 residues. This CDR3 is CASSSGTGTGSPLHF. The CDR3 coding sequence is TGTGCCAGCAGCTCGGGGACAGGGACTGGCTCACCCCTCCACTTT.

The chain has TRBV14 and TRBJ2-6; D call uncertain. The germline V gene encodes CDR1 SGHDN and CDR2 FVKESK. Trimming took 1 base from V and 0 from J, leaving 4 bases between them. This CDR3 has 15 amino acids. In DNA form, the CDR3 reads TGTGCCAGCAGCCAAGGTAGCTCTGGGGCCAACGTCCTGACTTTC. Encoded protein: CASSQGSSGANVLTF.

This rearrangement joins TRBV12-1 to TRBJ2-3; the listed D gene, TRBD2, was not tested against the DNA. TRBV12-1 is a documented pseudogene. The CDR3 extends over 16 amino acids. The DNA of the CDR3 is TGTGCCAGCAGCCCGGGACTAGCGGGGGGCACAGATACGCAGTATTTT. It yields the protein CASSPGLAGGTDTQYF.